This paragraph reports one T cell receptor beta chain. Its antigen is currently unknown. The source of the sample is a study of CXCR3-negative and CXCR3-positive naive CD8 T cells. Findings and caveats of the study: CXCR3-negative naive cells had less hydrophobic TRB CDR3s than did CXCR3-positive naive cells.

The method, 5' RACE with UMI labels, was used to prepare the TRB cDNA libraries. TCRdb re-analyzed the 5' RACE reads; it lists each CDR3 protein once, without DNA. This specimen shows around 88,000 distinct CDR3 sequences; the ten leading clones hold approximately 0.99%. Germline CDR1 SGHKS, CDR2 YYEKEE (reference sequence). The CDR3 has 13 residues. This chain uses TRBV5-5 with TRBJ2-5. The sequenced sample was naive CXCR3+ CD8+ T cells from blood. Indicated subset: CD45RO-CCR7+CD27+CD95- naive CD8+ T cells expressing CXCR3 (TNR3+). This sequence was found in a human donor in good health. Some clones in this sample may be carry-over from other donors' samples. The CDR3 loop is CASSLIQQETQYF.